This T cell receptor (beta chain) comes out of a study of T cells in Graves' hyperthyroidism and ophthalmopathy. This clonotype was seen repeatedly, ten times or more. Amplification of TCR beta CDR3 regions used RNA as the template. RT-PCR in the first round (using the HTBI primer set) targeted the TCR CDR3. TCRdb processed the multiplex PCR reads anew with MiXCR; each CDR3 protein has one entry. The sample includes about 360,000 distinct CDR3 sequences, roughly 14% of them seen just once. With 5 bases removed from V and 6 bases from J, the gap between germline ends came to 14 bases. The CDR3 spans 14 residues. Germline CDR1 is SGHAT and CDR2 is FQNNGV.

V and J are TRBV11-2 and TRBJ2-1; D is undetermined. The specimen sequenced was blood. This receptor was obtained from a man in his thirties or forties with Graves' hyperthyroidism that later progressed to Graves' ophthalmopathy. CDR3 coding DNA: TGTGCCAGCAGCCTACTTATAGGGCCCAATGAGCAGTTCTTC. Its protein is CASSLLIGPNEQFF.